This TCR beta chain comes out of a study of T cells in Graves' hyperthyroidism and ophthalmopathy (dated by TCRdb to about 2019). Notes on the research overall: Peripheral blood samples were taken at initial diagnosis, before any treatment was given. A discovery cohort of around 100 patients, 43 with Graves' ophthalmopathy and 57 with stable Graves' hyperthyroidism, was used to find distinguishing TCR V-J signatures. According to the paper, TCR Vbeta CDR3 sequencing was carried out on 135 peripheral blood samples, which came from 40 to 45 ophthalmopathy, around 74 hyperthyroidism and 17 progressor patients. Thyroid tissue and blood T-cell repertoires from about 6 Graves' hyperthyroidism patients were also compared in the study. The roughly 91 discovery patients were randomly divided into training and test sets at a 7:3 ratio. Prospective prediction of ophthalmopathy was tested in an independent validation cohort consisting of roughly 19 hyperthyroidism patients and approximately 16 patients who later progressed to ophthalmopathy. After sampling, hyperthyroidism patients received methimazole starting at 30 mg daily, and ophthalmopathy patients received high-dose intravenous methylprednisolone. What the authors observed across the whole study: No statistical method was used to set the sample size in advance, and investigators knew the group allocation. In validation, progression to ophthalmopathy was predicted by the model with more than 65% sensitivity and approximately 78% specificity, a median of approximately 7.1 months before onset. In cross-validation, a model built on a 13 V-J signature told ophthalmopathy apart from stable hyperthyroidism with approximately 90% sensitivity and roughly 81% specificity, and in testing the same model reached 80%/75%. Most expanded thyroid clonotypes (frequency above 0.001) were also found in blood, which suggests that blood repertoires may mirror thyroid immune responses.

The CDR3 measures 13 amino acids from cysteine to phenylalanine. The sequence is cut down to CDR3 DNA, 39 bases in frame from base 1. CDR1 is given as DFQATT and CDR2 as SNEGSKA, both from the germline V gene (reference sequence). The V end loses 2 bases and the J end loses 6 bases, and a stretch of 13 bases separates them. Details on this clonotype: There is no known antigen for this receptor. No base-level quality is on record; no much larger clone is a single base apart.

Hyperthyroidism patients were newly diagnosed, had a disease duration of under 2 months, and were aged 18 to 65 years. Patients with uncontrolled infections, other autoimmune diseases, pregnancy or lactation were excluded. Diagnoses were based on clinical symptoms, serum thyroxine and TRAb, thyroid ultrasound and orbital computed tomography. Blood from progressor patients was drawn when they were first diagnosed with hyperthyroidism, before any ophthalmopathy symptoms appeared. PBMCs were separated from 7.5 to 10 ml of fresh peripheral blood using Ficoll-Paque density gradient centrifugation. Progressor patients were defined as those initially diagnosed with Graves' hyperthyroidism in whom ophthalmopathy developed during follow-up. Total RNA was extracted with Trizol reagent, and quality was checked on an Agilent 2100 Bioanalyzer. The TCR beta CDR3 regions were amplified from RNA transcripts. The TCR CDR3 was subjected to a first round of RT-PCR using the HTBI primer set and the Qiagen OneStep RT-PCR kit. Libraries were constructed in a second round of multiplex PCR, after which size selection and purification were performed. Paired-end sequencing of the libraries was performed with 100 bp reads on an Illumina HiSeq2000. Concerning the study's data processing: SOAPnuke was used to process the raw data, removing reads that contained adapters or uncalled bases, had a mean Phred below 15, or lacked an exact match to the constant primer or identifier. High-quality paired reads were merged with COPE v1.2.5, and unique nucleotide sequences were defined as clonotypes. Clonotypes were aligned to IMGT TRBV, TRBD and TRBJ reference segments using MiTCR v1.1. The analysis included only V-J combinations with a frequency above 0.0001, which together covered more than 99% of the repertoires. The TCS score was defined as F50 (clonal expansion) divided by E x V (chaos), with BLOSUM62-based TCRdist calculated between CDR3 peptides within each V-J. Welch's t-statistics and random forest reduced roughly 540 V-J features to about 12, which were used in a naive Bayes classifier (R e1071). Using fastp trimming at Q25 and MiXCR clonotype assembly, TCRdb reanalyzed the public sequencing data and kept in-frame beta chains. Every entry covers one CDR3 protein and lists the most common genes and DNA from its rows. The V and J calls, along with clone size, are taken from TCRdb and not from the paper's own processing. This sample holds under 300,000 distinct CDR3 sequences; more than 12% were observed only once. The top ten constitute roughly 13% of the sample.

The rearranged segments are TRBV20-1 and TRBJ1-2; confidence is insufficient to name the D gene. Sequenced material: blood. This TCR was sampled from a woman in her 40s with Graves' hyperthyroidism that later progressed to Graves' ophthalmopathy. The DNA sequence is TGCAGTGCTAGACATATCCGGGCGGATGGCTACACCTTC. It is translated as CSARHIRADGYTF.